This T cell receptor beta chain stems from a study of OX40 agonist ivuxolimab in advanced cancers. Background on the study: Six ivuxolimab dose levels, 0.01 to 10 mg/kg, were given intravenously every 2 weeks. Partial responses were achieved by three patients, one with hepatocellular carcinoma and two with cutaneous melanoma. General observations from the study: No determination was made of the antigen specificity of the expanded peripheral T cells.

Note on this clone: The antigen is not known.

Sequencing was performed with immunoSEQ multiplex PCR; in TCRdb, only in-frame clones are kept and a portion is missing. The profile shows 55,000 to 70,000 clones, around four fifths of them singletons. Autoimmune disease history or systemic immunosuppression excluded patients. This specimen was CD4+ or CD8+ T cells sorted from blood, taken in a trial of the OX40 agonist ivuxolimab. The sequence was collected from an adult with an advanced solid tumor such as melanoma, head and neck, liver or kidney cancer.

CDR3 sequence: CASSQDKGEPTGELFF. For the CDR3, the DNA is TGCGCCAGCAGCCAAGATAAGGGTGAGCCCACCGGGGAGCTGTTTTTT. The chain links TRBV4-1 to TRBJ2-2; D gene unclear. Trimming removed 0 bases at V and 4 bases at J, with 12 bases between. This CDR3 has 16 amino acids. Looked up from germline, CDR1 is MGHRA and CDR2 is YSYEKL.